The TCR beta chain described here comes from a study of radiation and T cells in renal cell carcinoma. Germline V lookup: CDR1 KGHSH, CDR2 LQKENI. Between the trimmed V and J ends, which lost 2 bases and 4 bases, there was a span of 14 bases. The CDR3 runs to 15 residues. Time point given: blood 4 weeks post-SBRT, at nephrectomy. Specified treatment: 15 Gy SBRT to primary tumor, nephrectomy 4 weeks later. Sequenced by immunoSEQ multiplex PCR; TCRdb stores in-frame clones only, minus some. Among around 81,000 clones, around 81% were seen once, and the ten largest hold roughly 10%. This clone has just a few counts.

The sequences come from blood, collected from a patient whose treatment included radiotherapy and nephrectomy. This clonotype was sampled from a man aged 45-60 years with renal cell carcinoma. This chain joins TRBV18 and TRBJ1-2; tentatively, D is TRBD1 (5 bases). This chain's CDR3 is CASSPMVRAGYGYTF. The CDR3 bases are TGTGCCAGCTCACCAATGGTCAGGGCCGGCTATGGCTACACCTTC.